A selection of T cell receptor beta chains follows, all from one sample in a study of molecular identifiers for immune sequencing clone quantification. TCRdb called the PCR reads again in MiXCR, with one record for every CDR3 protein. The sample holds more than 300,000 distinct CDR3 sequences; roughly 23% are singletons and the top ten take 0.81%. Sample: naive CD8+ T cells from blood, with Jurkat cell RNA spiked in. Receptors originate from a human donor in good health. Some libraries in this study had Jurkat cell RNA spiked in. The CDR3 runs from the conserved cysteine through the conserved F or W. The D gene is left open where the match is weak. Not every row has a clone size; where given, it reads once, few, many or a size class.

CDR3 protein	CDR3 DNA	V gene	clone size	J gene	D gene
CASSFIRDGEGF	TGTGCCAGCAGCTTCATTCGGGACGGAGAGGGCTTC	TRBV3-1	many	TRBJ2-7	-
CASSVVNTEAFF	TGTGCTAGTTCGGTGGTGAACACTGAAGCTTTCTTT	TRBV12-5	-	TRBJ1-1	-
CAWSAGTAEAFF	TGTGCCTGGAGCGCAGGGACGGCTGAAGCTTTCTTT	TRBV30	many	TRBJ1-1	-
CASSESSAKFNYGYTF	TGCGCCAGCAGTGAGTCGTCAGCAAAGTTTAACTATGGCTACACCTTC	TRBV10-2	many	TRBJ1-2	-
CSARIQGHTQYF	TGCAGTGCTAGAATACAGGGCCATACGCAGTATTTT	TRBV20-1	many	TRBJ2-3	-
CASSSGTTNTDTQYF	TGTGCCAGCAGTTCCGGGACTACCAACACAGATACGCAGTATTTT	TRBV5-4	many	TRBJ2-3	TRBD2
CSVEVQGRRFF	TGCAGCGTTGAAGTTCAGGGGAGGCGGTTTTTT	TRBV29-1	many	TRBJ2-2	-
CSASDNDGYEQYF	TGCAGTGCTAGCGACAACGACGGGTACGAGCAGTACTTC	TRBV20-1	many	TRBJ2-7	-
CASSPLGQQETQYF	TGTGCCAGTAGCCCTCTAGGACAGCAAGAGACCCAGTACTTC	TRBV19	many	TRBJ2-5	-
CASSPAPAGAGDTQYF	TGTGCCAGCAGTCCTGCCCCCGCGGGAGCAGGAGATACGCAGTATTTT	TRBV11-2	-	TRBJ2-3	TRBD2
CASSLGGGVGGTDTQYF	TGTGCCAGCAGCTTAGGGGGCGGGGTTGGAGGCACAGATACGCAGTATTTT	TRBV7-2	many	TRBJ2-3	-
CASSPRSSSYNEQFF	TGTGCCAGCAGCCCCCGATCCAGCTCCTACAATGAGCAGTTCTTC	TRBV7-3	many	TRBJ2-1	-
CASSVVGYEQYF	TGTGCCAGCAGTGTAGTGGGGTACGAGCAGTACTTC	TRBV2	many	TRBJ2-7	-
CASSQAGTGVNEQFF	TGCGCCAGCAGCCAAGCCGGGACAGGAGTCAATGAGCAGTTCTTC	TRBV4-3	many	TRBJ2-1	TRBD1
CSAGRQESDTQYF	TGCAGTGCTGGGCGACAGGAATCAGATACGCAGTATTTT	TRBV20-1	few	TRBJ2-3	-
CASGKQGSDQPQHF	TGTGCCAGCGGTAAACAGGGGTCGGATCAGCCCCAGCATTTT	TRBV12-3/TRBV12-4	many	TRBJ1-5	TRBD1
CSGLGGIHTDTQYF	TGCAGCGGTCTTGGCGGGATCCACACAGATACGCAGTATTTT	TRBV29-1	-	TRBJ2-3	-
CASSRGWGGPLNTEAFF	TGCGCCAGCAGCCGCGGTTGGGGGGGCCCACTGAACACTGAAGCTTTCTTT	TRBV4-3	many	TRBJ1-1	-
CASSLTSGQNAGELLF	TGCGCCAGCAGCCTTACAAGCGGGCAGAACGCCGGGGAGCTGCTTTTT	TRBV4-1	-	TRBJ2-2	-
CAWGSGATTDTQYF	TGTGCCTGGGGTAGCGGGGCGACCACAGATACGCAGTATTTT	TRBV30	many	TRBJ2-3	TRBD2
CASSDWAGNLVNTEAFF	TGTGCCAGCAGTGATTGGGCAGGGAACCTTGTCAACACTGAAGCTTTCTTT	TRBV2	-	TRBJ1-1	-
CASSVEVSLAGVTQYF	TGTGCCAGCAGCGTAGAAGTTAGCCTAGCGGGAGTAACGCAGTATTTT	TRBV9	many	TRBJ2-3	TRBD2
CASSTSGYYNEQFF	TGTGCCAGCAGCACTAGCGGGTACTACAATGAGCAGTTCTTC	TRBV11-2	few	TRBJ2-1	TRBD2
CASSLLGDTDTQYF	TGTGCCAGCAGCTTATTGGGAGACACAGATACGCAGTATTTT	TRBV7-6	many	TRBJ2-3	-
CASRADRVFSQSNSGADVLTF	TGTGCCAGCAGGGCGGACAGGGTTTTTAGCCAATCTAACTCTGGGGCCGACGTCCTGACTTTC	TRBV6-6	few	TRBJ2-6	TRBD1
CASRTGGFIGELFF	TGTGCCAGTAGGACAGGGGGCTTCATCGGGGAGCTGTTTTTT	TRBV19	-	TRBJ2-2	TRBD1
CASSQEDRGYEQYF	TGCGCCAGCAGCCAAGAAGACCGGGGGTACGAGCAGTACTTC	TRBV4-3	many	TRBJ2-7	-
CASSLRWGTLGTDTQYF	TGTGCCAGCAGCTTGAGGTGGGGGACCCTCGGGACAGATACGCAGTATTTT	TRBV5-6	many	TRBJ2-3	-
CASSFQSSAKNIQYF	TGTGCCAGCAGTTTCCAAAGCTCAGCCAAAAACATTCAGTACTTC	TRBV12-3/TRBV12-4	many	TRBJ2-4	-
CSVQDPNGTYEQYF	TGCAGCGTTCAGGACCCCAATGGGACCTACGAGCAGTACTTC	TRBV29-1	few	TRBJ2-7	-
CASSQFEGKAYEQYF	TGTGCCAGCAGCCAGTTCGAGGGCAAAGCCTACGAGCAGTACTTC	TRBV4-2	many	TRBJ2-7	-
CSVPVGEKLFF	TGCAGCGTCCCGGTCGGGGAAAAACTGTTTTTT	TRBV29-1	many	TRBJ1-4	-
CASSTTGATNYGYTF	TGTGCCAGTAGCACGACAGGGGCAACTAACTATGGCTACACCTTC	TRBV19	few	TRBJ1-2	TRBD1
CASSQDGLPVTDTQYF	TGTGCCAGCAGCCAAGATGGGTTACCGGTCACAGATACGCAGTATTTT	TRBV4-2	-	TRBJ2-3	-
CSVSELDSNQPQHF	TGCAGCGTCTCTGAACTGGACAGCAATCAGCCCCAGCATTTT	TRBV29-1	many	TRBJ1-5	-
CASSAGLSKTDTQYF	TGTGCCAGCAGCGCCGGACTATCAAAGACAGATACGCAGTATTTT	TRBV7-9	many	TRBJ2-3	-
CASSFVAGAGEQFF	TGTGCCAGCAGCTTTGTGGCGGGAGCAGGTGAGCAGTTCTTC	TRBV7-9	many	TRBJ2-1	TRBD2